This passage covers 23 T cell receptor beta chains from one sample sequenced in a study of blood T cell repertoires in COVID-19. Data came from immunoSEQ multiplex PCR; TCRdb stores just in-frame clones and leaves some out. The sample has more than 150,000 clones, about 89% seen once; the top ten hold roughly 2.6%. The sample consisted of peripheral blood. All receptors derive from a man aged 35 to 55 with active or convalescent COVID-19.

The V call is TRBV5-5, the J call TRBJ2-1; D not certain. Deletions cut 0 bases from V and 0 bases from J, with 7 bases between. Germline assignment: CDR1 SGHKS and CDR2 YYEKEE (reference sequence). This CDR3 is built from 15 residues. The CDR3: CASSLGGFSYNEQFF. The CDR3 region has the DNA TGTGCCAGCAGCTTGGGCGGTTTCTCCTACAATGAGCAGTTCTTC.

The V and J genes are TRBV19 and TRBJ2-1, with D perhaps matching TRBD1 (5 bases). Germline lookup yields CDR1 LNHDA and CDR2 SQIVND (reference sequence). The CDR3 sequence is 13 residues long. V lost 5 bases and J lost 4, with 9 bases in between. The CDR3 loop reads CASSASGYNEQFF. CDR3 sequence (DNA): TGTGCCAGTAGTGCCTCAGGGTACAATGAGCAGTTCTTC.

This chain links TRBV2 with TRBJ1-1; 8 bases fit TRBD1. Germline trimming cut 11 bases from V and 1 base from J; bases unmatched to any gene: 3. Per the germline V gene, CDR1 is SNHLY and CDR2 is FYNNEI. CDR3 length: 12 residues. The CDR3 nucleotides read TGTGCCGGGGACAGGCAGAACACTGAAGCTTTCTTT. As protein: CAGDRQNTEAFF.

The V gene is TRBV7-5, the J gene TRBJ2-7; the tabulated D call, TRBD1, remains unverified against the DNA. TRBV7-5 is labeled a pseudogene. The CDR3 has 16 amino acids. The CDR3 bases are TGTGCCAGAAGCTTACCTCGGACAGGGGGCCCCTACGAGCAGTACTTC. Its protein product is CARSLPRTGGPYEQYF.

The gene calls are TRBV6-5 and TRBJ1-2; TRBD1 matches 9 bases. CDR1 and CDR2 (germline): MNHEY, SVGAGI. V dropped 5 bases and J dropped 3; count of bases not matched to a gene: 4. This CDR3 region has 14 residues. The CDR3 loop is CASSNRGLHYGYTF. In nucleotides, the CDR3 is TGTGCCAGCAGTAACAGGGGGCTCCACTATGGCTACACCTTC.

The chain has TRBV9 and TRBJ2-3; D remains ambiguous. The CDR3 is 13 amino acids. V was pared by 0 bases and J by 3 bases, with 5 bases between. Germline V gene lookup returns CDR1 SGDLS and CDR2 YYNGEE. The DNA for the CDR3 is TGTGCCAGCAGCGTAGCTCCGACAGATACGCAGTATTTT. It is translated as CASSVAPTDTQYF.

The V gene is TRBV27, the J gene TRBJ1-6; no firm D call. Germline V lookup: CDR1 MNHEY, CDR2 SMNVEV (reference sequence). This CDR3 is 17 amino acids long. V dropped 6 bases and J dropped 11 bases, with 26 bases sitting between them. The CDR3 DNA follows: TGTGCCAGCAGCATCACTAGAGGCGGTACGGCTTCAGCACCCCTCCACTTT. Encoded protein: CASSITRGGTASAPLHF.

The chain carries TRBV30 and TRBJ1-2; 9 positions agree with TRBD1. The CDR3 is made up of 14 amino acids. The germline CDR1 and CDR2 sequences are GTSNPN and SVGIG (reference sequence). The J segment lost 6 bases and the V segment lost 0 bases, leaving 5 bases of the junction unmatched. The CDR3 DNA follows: TGTGCCTGGAGTGTCCTACAGGGGGCGGATGGCTACACCTTC. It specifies CAWSVLQGADGYTF.

In DNA form, the CDR3 reads TGTGCCTGGAGCGTAAACAGGGAGAGGACTGAAGCTTTCTTT. It is translated as CAWSVNRERTEAFF. The genes are TRBV30 and TRBJ1-1; weak D call: TRBD1 (6 bases). The CDR3 spans 14 residues. V lost 3 bases and J 5 bases, leaving 16 bases between the germline ends. Per germline, CDR1 GTSNPN and CDR2 SVGIG (reference sequence). Drawing the rest from reference TRBV30 and TRBJ1-1, the complete variable domain is SQTIHQWPATLVQPVGSPLSLECTVEGTSNPNLYWYRQAAGRGLQLLFYSVGIGQISSEVPQNLSASRPQDRQFILSSKKLLLSDSGFYLCAWSVNRERTEAFFGQGTRLTVV.

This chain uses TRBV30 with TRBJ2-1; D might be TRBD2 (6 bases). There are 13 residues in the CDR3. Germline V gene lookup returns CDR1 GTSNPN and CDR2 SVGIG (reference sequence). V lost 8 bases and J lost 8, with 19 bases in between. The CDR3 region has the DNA TGTGCCGGATCTATCCGGAGGGTCGATGAGCAGTTCTTC. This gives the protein CAGSIRRVDEQFF.

The CDR3 DNA sequence: TGTGCCAGCAGTCTATCTAGCGGGGGGGCCGAGCAGTACTTC. Amino acid sequence: CASSLSSGGAEQYF. The chain is built from TRBV28 and TRBJ2-7, with 12 bases matching TRBD2. Unmatched junction bases numbered 5, after V lost 5 bases and J lost 6 bases. CDR1 is MDHEN, CDR2 SYDVKM, per germline. The CDR3 is 14 residues long.

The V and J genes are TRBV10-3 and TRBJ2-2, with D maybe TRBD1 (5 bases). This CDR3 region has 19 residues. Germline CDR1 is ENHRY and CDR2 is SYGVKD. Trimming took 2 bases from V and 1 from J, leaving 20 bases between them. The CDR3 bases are TGTGCCATCAGTGAGATAGAGACAGCCGTTGGGGAGAACACCGGGGAGCTGTTTTTT. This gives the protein CAISEIETAVGENTGELFF.

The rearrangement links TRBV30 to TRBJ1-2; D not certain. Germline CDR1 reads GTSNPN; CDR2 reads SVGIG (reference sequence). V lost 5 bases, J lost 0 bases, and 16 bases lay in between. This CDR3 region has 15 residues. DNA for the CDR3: TGTGCCTGGGCCGGGGTCCTCCCGGCTAACTATGGCTACACCTTC. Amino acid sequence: CAWAGVLPANYGYTF.

The CDR3 nucleotides are TGCGCCAGCAGCTCGGGACAGGGCTACGAGCAGTACTTC. It yields the protein CASSSGQGYEQYF. This chain connects TRBV5-1 to TRBJ2-7; TRBD1 aligns across 9 bases. V gave up 3 bases and J gave up 3 bases; unmatched junction bases: 1. The V gene's germline CDR1 is SGHRS and CDR2 YFSETQ. The CDR3 covers 13 residues.

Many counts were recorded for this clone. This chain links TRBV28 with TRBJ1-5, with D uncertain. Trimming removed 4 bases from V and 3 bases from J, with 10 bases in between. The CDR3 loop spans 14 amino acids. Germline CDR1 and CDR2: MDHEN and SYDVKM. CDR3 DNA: TGTGCCAGCAGTTCAGAGGTATTCAATCAGCCCCAGCATTTT. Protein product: CASSSEVFNQPQHF.

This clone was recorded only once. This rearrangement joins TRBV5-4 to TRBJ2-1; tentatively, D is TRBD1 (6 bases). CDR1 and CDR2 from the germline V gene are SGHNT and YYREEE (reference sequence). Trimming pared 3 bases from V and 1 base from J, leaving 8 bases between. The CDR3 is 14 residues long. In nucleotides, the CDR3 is TGTGCCAGCAGCTCAGGGGAATCCTACAATGAGCAGTTCTTC. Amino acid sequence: CASSSGESYNEQFF.

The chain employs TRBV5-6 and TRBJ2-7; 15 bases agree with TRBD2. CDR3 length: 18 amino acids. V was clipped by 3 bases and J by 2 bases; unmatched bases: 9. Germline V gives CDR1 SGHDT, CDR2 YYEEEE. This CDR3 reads CASSSPGGLAGGPYEQYF. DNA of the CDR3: TGTGCCAGCAGCTCTCCCGGGGGACTAGCGGGGGGCCCCTACGAGCAGTACTTC.

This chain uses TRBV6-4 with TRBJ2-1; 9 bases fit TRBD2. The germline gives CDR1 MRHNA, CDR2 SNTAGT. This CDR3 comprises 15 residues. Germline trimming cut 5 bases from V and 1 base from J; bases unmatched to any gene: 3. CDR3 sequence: CASSPSGGSYNEQFF. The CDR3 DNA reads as TGTGCCAGCAGTCCCAGCGGGGGGTCCTACAATGAGCAGTTCTTC.

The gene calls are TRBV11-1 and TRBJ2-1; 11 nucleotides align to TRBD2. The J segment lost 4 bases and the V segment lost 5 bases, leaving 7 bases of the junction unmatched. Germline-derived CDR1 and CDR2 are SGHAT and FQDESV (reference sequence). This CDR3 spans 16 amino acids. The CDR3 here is CASSRLGTSGYNEQFF. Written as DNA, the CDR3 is TGTGCCAGCAGCCGTCTCGGGACTAGCGGTTACAATGAGCAGTTCTTC.

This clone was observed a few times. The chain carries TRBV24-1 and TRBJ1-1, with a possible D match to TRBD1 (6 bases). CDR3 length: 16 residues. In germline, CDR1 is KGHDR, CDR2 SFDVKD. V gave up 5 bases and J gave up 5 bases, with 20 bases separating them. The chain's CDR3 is CATSGHGGRGGTEAFF. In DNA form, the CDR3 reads TGTGCCACCAGTGGACACGGTGGCAGGGGTGGTACTGAAGCTTTCTTT.

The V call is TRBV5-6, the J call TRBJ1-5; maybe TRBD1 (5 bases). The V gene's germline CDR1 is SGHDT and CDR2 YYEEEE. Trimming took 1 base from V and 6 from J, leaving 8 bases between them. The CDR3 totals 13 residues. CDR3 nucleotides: TGTGCCAGCAGCTTGTGGGGCGGTCAGCCCCAGCATTTT. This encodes CASSLWGGQPQHF.

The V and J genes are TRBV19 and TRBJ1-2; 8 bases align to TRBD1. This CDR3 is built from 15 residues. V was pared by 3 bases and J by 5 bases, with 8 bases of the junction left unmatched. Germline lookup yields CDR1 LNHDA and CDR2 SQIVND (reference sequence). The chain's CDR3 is CASSIRGRGPYGYTF. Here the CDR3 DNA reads TGTGCCAGTAGTATCCGGGGCAGGGGGCCGTATGGCTACACCTTC.

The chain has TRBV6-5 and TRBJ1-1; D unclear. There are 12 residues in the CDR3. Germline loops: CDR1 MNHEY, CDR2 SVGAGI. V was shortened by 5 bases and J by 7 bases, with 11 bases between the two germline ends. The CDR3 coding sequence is TGTGCCAGCAGTACCCGGAGGCGTGAAGCTTTCTTT. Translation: CASSTRRREAFF.